Each of the 23 T cell receptor beta chains below was sequenced from the same sample in a study of cytomegalovirus exposure and HLA in healthy donors. Primers for the PCR totalled 60 Vbeta and 13 Jbeta. The protocol was immunoSEQ multiplex PCR, while the TCRdb copy is restricted to in-frame clones and leaves out a portion. The data contain some 270,000 clones, roughly 80% of them singletons. The sample taken for sequencing was PBMCs. Source of these receptors: a girl aged 2 to 9 in good health and CMV-seronegative.

V and J are TRBV5-4 and TRBJ1-1; D gene unclear. Trimming left V 1 base short and J 2 bases short, with 6 bases between. The CDR3 sequence is 13 residues long. Germline CDR1 SGHNT, CDR2 YYREEE (reference sequence). The CDR3 loop reads CASSLTSNTEAFF. Written as DNA, the CDR3 is TGTGCCAGCAGCTTGACTTCCAACACTGAAGCTTTCTTT.

This clone has more than one count but fewer than ten. CDR3: CASSLQGTGANVLTF. CDR3 in DNA: TGTGCCAGCAGCTTACAGGGTACTGGGGCCAACGTCCTGACTTTC. V is TRBV5-5 and J is TRBJ2-6, with D perhaps matching TRBD1 (6 bases). Germline lookup yields CDR1 SGHKS and CDR2 YYEKEE (reference sequence). The CDR3 consists of 15 residues. Trimming cost V 2 bases and J 2 bases, with 8 bases left between them. Using reference TRBV5-5 and TRBJ2-6 for the parts outside the CDR3, the full variable domain is DAGVTQSPTHLIKTRGQQVTLRCSPISGHKSVSWYQQVLGQGPQFIFQYYEKEERGRGNFPDRFSARQFPNYSSELNVNALLLGDSALYLCASSLQGTGANVLTFGAGSRLTVL.

This clone occurred once. This chain joins TRBV27 and TRBJ1-5; D might be TRBD1 (5 bases). Germline CDR1 is MNHEY and CDR2 is SMNVEV (reference sequence). CDR3 length: 15 residues. Trimming left V 3 bases short and J 6 bases short, with 15 bases between. DNA of the CDR3: TGTGCCAGCAGTTTCCGTAGGGGAATGGGTCAGCCCCAGCATTTT. It specifies CASSFRRGMGQPQHF.

This chain connects TRBV6-5 to TRBJ1-6; 7 bases fit TRBD1. Losses at the gene ends were 5 bases for V and 8 bases for J; bases not matched to a gene: 9. Germline CDR1 is MNHEY and CDR2 is SVGAGI. The CDR3 loop spans 15 amino acids. CDR3 residues: CASSIQGLGDSPLHF. CDR3 DNA sequence: TGTGCCAGCAGTATACAGGGGCTCGGGGATTCACCCCTCCACTTT.

The rearrangement joins TRBV4-2 to TRBJ2-3; 8 nucleotides match TRBD2. This CDR3 comprises 16 residues. Germline trimming cut 4 bases from V and 2 bases from J; bases unmatched to any gene: 8. Germline V gives CDR1 LGHNA, CDR2 YNFKEQ. The CDR3 DNA reads as TGTGCCAGCAGCCCCCGGACTAGCTTTGCCACAGATACGCAGTATTTT. Its translation is CASSPRTSFATDTQYF.

The rearrangement uses TRBV29-1 and TRBJ1-2, with TRBD1 matching 7 bases. This CDR3 comprises 14 residues. CDR1 SQVTM and CDR2 ANQGSEA come from the germline V gene. J gave up 4 bases and V 6 bases, and 11 bases lay outside the gene matches. CDR3 region: CSVNLQGDTYGYTF. The CDR3 bases are TGCAGCGTCAACCTTCAGGGGGACACCTATGGCTACACCTTC.

The J gene is TRBJ2-5, the V gene TRBV6-1; 7 bases line up with TRBD2. CDR3 size: 14 residues. V dropped 10 bases and J dropped 4; count of bases not matched to a gene: 12. Per the germline V gene, CDR1 is MNHNS and CDR2 is SASEGT. CDR3 sequence: CATTAAGRGETQYF. CDR3 bases: TGTGCCACCACCGCGGCGGGGAGGGGAGAGACCCAGTACTTC.

The chain couples TRBV2 to TRBJ2-3; weak D call: TRBD2 (5 bases). This CDR3 has 13 amino acids. Germline V gene data show CDR1 as SNHLY and CDR2 as FYNNEI. Deletions cut 10 bases from V and 4 bases from J, with 15 bases between. In DNA, the CDR3 is TGTGCCATCCTAAACGGACTTCCAGATACGCAGTATTTT. Its translation: CAILNGLPDTQYF.

The chain carries TRBV6-5 and TRBJ2-7; 9 bases agree with TRBD2. The germline gives CDR1 MNHEY, CDR2 SVGAGI. The junction had 5 bases not matched to a gene; V was cut back by 0 bases and J by 8 bases. CDR3 length: 14 residues. The CDR3 is CASSYSKLAGKQYF. The CDR3 coding sequence is TGTGCCAGCAGTTACTCGAAGCTAGCGGGGAAGCAGTACTTC.

The table lists this clone with a count of one. The chain employs TRBV18 and TRBJ2-5, with D maybe TRBD1 (6 bases). This CDR3 region has 15 residues. Germline lookup yields CDR1 KGHSH and CDR2 LQKENI. V dropped 2 bases and J dropped 4 bases, with 14 bases sitting between them. The DNA of the CDR3 is TGTGCCAGCTCACCAGGGGGCCCCGAGGGAGAGACCCAGTACTTC. Translating it yields CASSPGGPEGETQYF.

The chain carries TRBV27 and TRBJ1-1, with 11 nucleotides matching TRBD1. V shed 5 bases, J shed 7 bases, and the junction held 9 bases outside the gene matches. In germline, CDR1 is MNHEY, CDR2 SMNVEV (reference sequence). CDR3 size: 15 residues. The CDR3 DNA is TGTGCCAGCAGTCCACTGGGGACAGGGGGTGATGAAGCTTTCTTT. Protein product: CASSPLGTGGDEAFF.

This chain joins TRBV6-5 and TRBJ2-7, with TRBD1 matching over 10 bases. The CDR3 runs to 14 residues. Germline CDR1 reads MNHEY; CDR2 reads SVGAGI. V lost 4 bases to trimming and J lost 5 bases; unmatched junction nucleotides: 5. As DNA, the CDR3 is TGTGCCAGCAGTTCCGGGACAGGGGTGGACGAGCAGTACTTC. Protein product: CASSSGTGVDEQYF.

This chain links TRBV6-6 with TRBJ2-5, with 8 bases that match TRBD1. V shed 1 base and J 3 bases; nucleotides not matched to a gene: 4. CDR3 length: 15 residues. Per germline, CDR1 MNHNY and CDR2 SVGAGI (reference sequence). The CDR3 here is CASSYWGQVEETQYF. The CDR3 DNA follows: TGTGCCAGCAGTTACTGGGGACAGGTGGAAGAGACCCAGTACTTC.

This chain connects TRBV27 to TRBJ2-7, with a possible D match to TRBD2 (5 bases). Per germline, CDR1 MNHEY and CDR2 SMNVEV (reference sequence). This CDR3 has 15 amino acids. V gave up 7 bases and J gave up 0 bases, with 16 bases separating them. This CDR3 is CASTSAVAGSYEQYF. In DNA, the CDR3 is TGTGCCAGCACATCCGCGGTGGCGGGCTCCTACGAGCAGTACTTC.

V is TRBV6-6 and J is TRBJ1-5; weak D call: TRBD1 (6 bases). This CDR3 contains 14 residues. CDR1 and CDR2 from the germline V gene are MNHNY and SVGAGI (reference sequence). Trimming took 6 bases from V and 3 from J, leaving 12 bases between them. CDR3 sequence: CASSQDSFNQPQHF. DNA for the CDR3: TGTGCCAGCAGCCAGGACAGCTTCAATCAGCCCCAGCATTTT.

This chain links TRBV2 with TRBJ2-7; 9 positions agree with TRBD1. Germline V gene sequence: CDR1 SNHLY, CDR2 FYNNEI. J lost 7 bases, V lost 6 bases, and 7 bases had no gene match. This CDR3 spans 13 amino acids. CDR3 loop: CASRVGQGWEQYF. CDR3 DNA: TGTGCCAGCAGGGTAGGACAGGGGTGGGAGCAGTACTTC.

This clone was seen more than once but under ten times. The rearrangement uses TRBV5-8 and TRBJ2-7; 8 bases are a match to TRBD1. V was clipped by 4 bases and J by 2 bases; unmatched bases: 11. This CDR3 has 16 residues. Looked up from germline, CDR1 is SGHTS and CDR2 is YDEGEE. CDR3 bases: TGTGCCAGCAGCGGTGGGTCGGACAGGGAAACCTACGAGCAGTACTTC. Its translation: CASSGGSDRETYEQYF.

The chain recombines TRBV2 with TRBJ2-2; possible D gene TRBD1, 6 bases. The CDR3 sequence is 15 residues long. The V and J ends lost 1 base and 4 bases respectively, with 10 bases between them. Germline values: CDR1 SNHLY, CDR2 FYNNEI. The CDR3: CASSEEGRGTGELFF. As DNA, the CDR3 is TGTGCCAGCAGTGAAGAGGGCAGGGGCACCGGGGAGCTGTTTTTT.

This chain links TRBV11-2 with TRBJ2-1, with a tentative D call TRBD1 (5 bases). CDR3 length: 13 amino acids. Trimming removed 8 bases at V and 8 bases at J, with 16 bases between. Germline lookup yields CDR1 SGHAT and CDR2 FQNNGV. The CDR3 spells CASGREFRDEQFF. The CDR3 coding sequence is TGTGCCAGCGGCAGGGAATTTAGAGATGAGCAGTTCTTC.

Notes on this clone: Distinct nucleotide sequences in the sample also encode this CDR3. The chain employs TRBV5-1 and TRBJ2-3; 8 bases fit TRBD2. Trimming removed 1 base from V and 1 base from J; junction bases left unmatched: 2. Germline V lookup: CDR1 SGHRS, CDR2 YFSETQ. This CDR3 has 15 amino acids. CDR3 bases: TGCGCCAGCAGCTTGAGTAGCGGGGGCACAGATACGCAGTATTTT. This gives the protein CASSLSSGGTDTQYF.

V gene TRBV7-2 combines with J gene TRBJ2-7; the D gene is possibly TRBD1 (5 bases). The CDR3 sequence is 15 residues long. Deletions cut 4 bases from V and 3 bases from J, with 16 bases between. The germline gives CDR1 SGHTA, CDR2 FQGNSA. As DNA, the CDR3 is TGTGCCAGCAGCTCTGAAAGGGGCAGGGTCTACGAGCAGTACTTC. Amino acid sequence: CASSSERGRVYEQYF.

The CDR3 DNA follows: TGTGCCAGCCGCGCGGAGAGCACAGATACGCAGTATTTT. As protein: CASRAESTDTQYF. The chain links TRBV9 to TRBJ2-3; D call uncertain. V was pared by 7 bases and J by 0 bases, with 9 bases between. This CDR3 region has 13 residues. The germline V gene encodes CDR1 SGDLS and CDR2 YYNGEE.

V usage is TRBV9 and J usage is TRBJ1-5; 7 bases are shared with TRBD1. The CDR3 spans 15 residues. The ends lost 2 bases at V and 4 bases at J; junction bases unmatched: 6. The germline V gene encodes CDR1 SGDLS and CDR2 YYNGEE. Written as DNA, the CDR3 is TGTGCCAGCAGCGTCGGGCAGGGGGGTAATCAGCCCCAGCATTTT. It encodes CASSVGQGGNQPQHF.